A selection of T cell receptor beta chains follows, all from one sample in a study of shared T cell receptors in the human thymus. The assay was immunoSEQ multiplex PCR, and TCRdb's table has in-frame clones only and misses some. The table shows 700,000 or so clones, with 70% to 90% occurring only once. Another study also made use of these data, one on human thymus T cells.

The sample was thymocytes. The receptor source for this set is a girl under three years old with a congenital heart defect. Both conserved end residues are trimmed from each CDR3.

>TRBJ2-3|TRBV4-1
ASSYSIAGGGTDTQY
>TRBJ1-1|TRBV11-2
ASSFTQNTEAF
>TRBJ1-2|TRBV19
ASTATAGRSYGYT
>TRBJ1-2|TRBV5-8
ASSRDSLNYGYT
>TRBJ1-1|TRBV9
ASSVARHGRCHRRGAF
>TRBJ1-5|TRBV2
ASSEGPRGHQPQH
>TRBJ1-1|TRBV7-3
ASSLTGQQLNTEAF
>TRBJ2-3|TRBV5-1
ASRQGNTDTQY
>TRBJ2-7|TRBV9
ASSVGEGGDEQY
>TRBJ2-5|TRBV6-5
ASTPGRQGETQY
>TRBJ1-4|TRBV13
ASSLMGLNEKLF
>TRBJ2-4|TRBV4-3
ASSQGDGPTGGAKNIQY
>TRBJ1-5|TRBV5-6
ASSQHDGNQPQH
>TRBJ2-7|TRBV5-5
ASSLVEGSYEQY
>TRBJ1-1|TRBV5-4
ASSPHRFGEAF
>TRBJ2-3|TRBV4-1
ASRPTLAGTTDTQY
>TRBJ1-6|TRBV5-1
ASSSAPTWTGGASYNSPLH
>TRBJ2-4|TRBV6-5
ASSYCRDVKNIQY
>TRBJ1-4|TRBV9
ASSAGTAATNEKLF
>TRBJ1-2|TRBV4-1
ASSQESGPKMAYT
>TRBJ2-7|TRBV11-2
ASSLPDRGDEQY
>TRBJ1-5|TRBV30
AWRYNRQAPVGDQPQH
>TRBJ1-2|TRBV5-4
ASSDQGFYGYT
>TRBJ1-5|TRBV19
ASSISGIQQPQH